The rows below give T cell receptor beta chains drawn from one sample of a study of OX40 agonist ivuxolimab in advanced cancers. Method: immunoSEQ multiplex PCR; TCRdb's copy keeps in-frame clones and lacks some. Of tens of thousands of clones listed, around 80% are singletons. The sample consisted of CD4+ or CD8+ T cells sorted from blood, taken in a trial of the OX40 agonist ivuxolimab. The receptor set was obtained from an adult with an advanced solid tumor such as melanoma, head and neck, liver or kidney cancer. Each CDR3 is given with its conserved first and last residue. The D gene is left open where the match is weak. Clone size is not always given. Where it is, it says once, few, many or a class for expanded clones.

v_call	j_call	clone_size	d_call	cdr3_nt	cdr3_aa
TRBV11-2	TRBJ2-2	-	-	TGTGCCAGCAGCCTGGGTAAGCGTCGGACCGGGGAGCTGTTTTTT	CASSLGKRRTGELFF
TRBV30	TRBJ1-6	-	-	TGTGCCTGGAGATTACAGGTTGATAATTCACCCCTCCACTTT	CAWRLQVDNSPLHF
TRBV4-1	TRBJ1-5	few	-	TGCGCCAGCAGCCAGTTGGTTGGTGGCAATCAGCCCCAGCATTTT	CASSQLVGGNQPQHF
TRBV5-6	TRBJ1-4	-	TRBD1	TGTGCCAGCAGTCCAAGGGGGCGCAGTGAAAAACTGTTTTTT	CASSPRGRSEKLFF
TRBV7-2	TRBJ1-2	-	-	TGTGCCAGCAGCTTAGCCCACGGAAACTATGGCTACACCTTC	CASSLAHGNYGYTF
TRBV29-1	TRBJ2-3	-	-	TGCAGCGTTCGTACCCAATTGGGCACAGATACGCAGTATTTT	CSVRTQLGTDTQYF
TRBV11-2	TRBJ1-4	-	-	TGTGCCAGCAGCCCGACAGCGTTTAACGAAAAACTGTTTTTT	CASSPTAFNEKLFF
TRBV6-5	TRBJ2-7	-	-	TGTGCCAGCAGTGAAACGGGTCCCTACGAGCAGTACTTC	CASSETGPYEQYF
TRBV5-5	TRBJ1-1	-	-	TGTGCCAGCAGCTTGACACCGGGGGACACTGAAGCTTTCTTT	CASSLTPGDTEAFF
TRBV5-6	TRBJ2-5	-	-	TGTGCCAGCAGCCTCCAGCAAGAGACCCAGTACTTC	CASSLQQETQYF
TRBV5-6	TRBJ1-2	-	-	TGTGCCAGCAGCAAAGTCCGACGACTGGAGGTTAACTATGGCTACACCTTC	CASSKVRRLEVNYGYTF
TRBV7-2	TRBJ1-2	-	-	TGTGCCAGCAGCTCCCCCTACAGGGCCTCGTCCTATGGCTACACCTTC	CASSSPYRASSYGYTF
TRBV6-6	TRBJ1-3	medium-sized	TRBD1	TGTGCCAGCAGTTACAGGACAGGGGGAAACACCATATATTTT	CASSYRTGGNTIYF
TRBV30	TRBJ2-1	-	TRBD2	TGTGCCTGGAGTATTAGCGGGGGCCCCTACAATGAGCAGTTCTTC	CAWSISGGPYNEQFF
TRBV29-1	TRBJ1-2	-	TRBD1	TGCAGCGTTGAAGATACAGGGGATGGCTACACCTTC	CSVEDTGDGYTF
TRBV6-5	TRBJ2-7	-	-	TGTGCCAGCAGTTACCTACAGGGACCCTACGAGCAGTACTTC	CASSYLQGPYEQYF
TRBV29-1	TRBJ1-1	-	-	TGCAGCGGTCGGGCCTTGAACACTGAAGCTTTCTTT	CSGRALNTEAFF
TRBV5-1	TRBJ1-4	-	TRBD1	TGCGCCAGCAGCTTGCGACAGGGGGCCCCGGGTGGTGAAAAACTGTTTTTT	CASSLRQGAPGGEKLFF
TRBV7-2	TRBJ2-7	-	-	TGTGCCAGCAGCTTAGGGGGCTTGCCGAAGCAGTACTTC	CASSLGGLPKQYF
TRBV30	TRBJ1-6	once	-	TGTGCCTGGACTTTTCAGGGTTTCGATAATTCACCCCTCCACTTT	CAWTFQGFDNSPLHF
TRBV7-8	TRBJ1-1	-	-	TGTGCTACTAGGGTGAACACTGAAGCTTTCTTT	CATRVNTEAFF
TRBV7-8	TRBJ2-7	once	TRBD1	TGTGCCAGCAGCTTAGACTTGGGACAGGCCCGCGAGCAGTACTTC	CASSLDLGQAREQYF
TRBV5-6	TRBJ1-2	-	-	TGTGCCAGCAGCTTGAGAGACAGTGGACCCTCTTATGGCTACACCTTC	CASSLRDSGPSYGYTF
TRBV7-8	TRBJ2-5	-	-	TGTGCCAGCAGCTTACGAGTTGGCAGTCAAGAGACCCAGTACTTC	CASSLRVGSQETQYF
TRBV19	TRBJ1-1	-	TRBD1	TGTGCCAGTGAGCAGGGGGCGAACACTGAAGCTTTCTTT	CASEQGANTEAFF
TRBV6-5	TRBJ1-1	-	-	TGTGCCAGCAGTTACTCGATGGGGGGCACTGAAGCTTTCTTT	CASSYSMGGTEAFF
TRBV2	TRBJ2-4	-	-	TGTGCCAGCAGTGCGGTTAGCGGCGAAAACATTCAGTACTTC	CASSAVSGENIQYF
TRBV7-7	TRBJ2-3	few	-	TGTGCCAGCAGCCCGGGACATGATGAAGGAGATACGCAGTATTTT	CASSPGHDEGDTQYF
TRBV9	TRBJ2-1	-	-	TGTGCCAGCAGCGTAGTGAGTTACAATGAGCAGTTCTTC	CASSVVSYNEQFF
TRBV4-1	TRBJ2-3	-	TRBD2	TGCGCCAGCAGCGGCCGACTAGCGGGGGCCAGCACAGATACGCAGTATTTT	CASSGRLAGASTDTQYF
TRBV2	TRBJ2-7	-	TRBD1	TGTGCCAGCAGTGGGGACCTGACAGGGGGCTACGAGCAGTACTTC	CASSGDLTGGYEQYF
TRBV7-9	TRBJ2-1	-	-	TGTGCCAGCAGCTTCGGGGGAGGCTACAATGAGCAGTTCTTC	CASSFGGGYNEQFF
TRBV5-8	TRBJ1-6	-	-	TGTGCCAGCAGCGGAGGGTGGGGTAACACCTATAATTCACCCCTCCACTTT	CASSGGWGNTYNSPLHF
TRBV12-5	TRBJ2-7	-	TRBD1	TGTGCTAGTGGTTTTTGGGACAGGGGCAACTACGAGCAGTACTTC	CASGFWDRGNYEQYF
TRBV2	TRBJ1-4	-	TRBD1	TGTGCCAGCAGTGAAGCGAGCCGACAGGGTGAGCTGTTTTTT	CASSEASRQGELFF
TRBV14	TRBJ2-5	-	-	TGTGCCAGCAGAGCCTTCGGTATTCAAGAGACCCAGTACTTC	CASRAFGIQETQYF
TRBV21-1	TRBJ2-1	-	-	TGTGCCAGCAGCAAAGGGCCTGGGTATAGTGAGCAGTTCTTC	CASSKGPGYSEQFF